This T cell receptor (beta chain) originates from a study of patients and donors after allogeneic stem cell transplantation. TCRdb passed the RT-PCR reads through MiXCR, listing each CDR3 protein once. The table records some 880,000 distinct CDR3 sequences, approximately 19% of them present only once. The CDR3 totals 15 residues. V lost 5 bases, J lost 5 bases, and 7 bases stayed unmatched. Germline values: CDR1 MNHNS, CDR2 SASEGT. The sample holds a few counts of this clonotype. Sequencing input: blood, either unsorted or a sorted T cell fraction (not recorded which). The chain recombines TRBV6-1 with TRBJ1-5, with 9 bases identical to TRBD1. This TCR was recovered from a human donor who was either an allogeneic HSCT recipient or a stem cell or donor lymphocyte infusion donor (not recorded which). It is not recorded whose cells these are; they may come from a transplant donor. As DNA, the CDR3 is TGTGCCAGCAGTAAAACAGGGGGCACCCATCAGCCCCAGCATTTT. It translates to CASSKTGGTHQPQHF.